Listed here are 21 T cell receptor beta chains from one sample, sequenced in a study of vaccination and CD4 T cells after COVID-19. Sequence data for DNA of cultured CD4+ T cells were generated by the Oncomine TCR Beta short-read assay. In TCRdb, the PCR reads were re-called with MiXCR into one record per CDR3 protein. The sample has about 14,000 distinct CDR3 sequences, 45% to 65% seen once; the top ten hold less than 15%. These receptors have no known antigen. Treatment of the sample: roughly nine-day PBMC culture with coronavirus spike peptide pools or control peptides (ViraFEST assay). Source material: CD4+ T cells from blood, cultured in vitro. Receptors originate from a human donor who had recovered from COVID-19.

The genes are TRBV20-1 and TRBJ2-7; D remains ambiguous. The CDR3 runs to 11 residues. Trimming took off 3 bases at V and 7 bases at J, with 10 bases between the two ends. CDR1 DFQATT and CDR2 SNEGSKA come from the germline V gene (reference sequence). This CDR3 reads CSASASREQYF. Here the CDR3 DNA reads TGCAGTGCTAGCGCATCCAGAGAGCAGTACTTC.

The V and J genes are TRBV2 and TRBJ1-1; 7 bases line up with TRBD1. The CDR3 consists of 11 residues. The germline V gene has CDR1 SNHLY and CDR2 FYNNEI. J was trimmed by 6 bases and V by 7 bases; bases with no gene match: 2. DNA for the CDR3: TGTGCCAGCATGGGGACAGCTGAAGCTTTCTTT. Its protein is CASMGTAEAFF.

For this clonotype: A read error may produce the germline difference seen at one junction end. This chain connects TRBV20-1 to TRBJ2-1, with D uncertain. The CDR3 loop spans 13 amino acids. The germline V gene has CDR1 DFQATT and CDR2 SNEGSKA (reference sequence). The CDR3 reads CSAKQNSDNEQFF. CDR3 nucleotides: TGCAGTGCTAAACAAAACTCCGACAATGAGCAGTTCTTC.

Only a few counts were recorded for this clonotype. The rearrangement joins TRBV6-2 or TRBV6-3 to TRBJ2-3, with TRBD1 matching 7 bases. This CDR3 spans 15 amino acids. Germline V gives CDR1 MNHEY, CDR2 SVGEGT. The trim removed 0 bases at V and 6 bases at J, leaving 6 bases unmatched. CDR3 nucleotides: TGTGCCAGCAGTTACTCGAGAGGGGGCCCCGATACGCAGTATTTT. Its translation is CASSYSRGGPDTQYF.

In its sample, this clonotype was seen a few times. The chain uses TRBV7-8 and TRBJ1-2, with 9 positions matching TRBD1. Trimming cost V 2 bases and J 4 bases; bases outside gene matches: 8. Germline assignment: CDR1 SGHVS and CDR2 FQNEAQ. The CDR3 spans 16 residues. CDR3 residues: CASSLSGTGTLYGYTF. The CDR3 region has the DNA TGTGCCAGCAGCTTATCCGGGACAGGGACCCTCTATGGCTACACCTTC.

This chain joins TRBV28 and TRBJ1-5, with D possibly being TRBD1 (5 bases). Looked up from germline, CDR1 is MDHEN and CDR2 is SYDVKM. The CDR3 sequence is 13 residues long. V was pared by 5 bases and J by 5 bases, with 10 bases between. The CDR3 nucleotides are TGTGCCAGCAGTACGGGGCCATATCAGCCCCAGCATTTT. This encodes CASSTGPYQPQHF. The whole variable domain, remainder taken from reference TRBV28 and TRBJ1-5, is DVKVTQSSRYLVKRTGEKVFLECVQDMDHENMFWYRQDPGLGLRLIYFSYDVKMKEKGDIPEGYSVSREKKERFSLILESASTNQTSMYLCASSTGPYQPQHFGDGTRLSIL.

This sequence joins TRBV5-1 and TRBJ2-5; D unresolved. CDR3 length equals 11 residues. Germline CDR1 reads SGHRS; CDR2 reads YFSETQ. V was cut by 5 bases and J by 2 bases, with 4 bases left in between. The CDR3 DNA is TGCGCCAGCAGGGAGCAAGAGACCCAGTACTTC. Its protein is CASREQETQYF.

CDR3 nucleotide sequence: TGTGCCAGCAGCCTGACTAGCGGCTACAATGAGCAGTTCTTC. Its protein is CASSLTSGYNEQFF. V and J are TRBV7-9 and TRBJ2-1; 9 nucleotides align to TRBD2. Germline trimming cut 5 bases from V and 3 bases from J; bases unmatched to any gene: 2. The germline CDR1 and CDR2 sequences are SEHNR and FQNEAQ (reference sequence). The CDR3 has 14 amino acids.

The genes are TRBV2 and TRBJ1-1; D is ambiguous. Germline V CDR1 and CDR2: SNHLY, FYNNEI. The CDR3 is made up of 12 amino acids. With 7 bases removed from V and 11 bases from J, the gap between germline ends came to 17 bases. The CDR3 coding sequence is TGTGCCAGCAAGATAGGCTCTCAATCGGCTTTCTTT. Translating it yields CASKIGSQSAFF.

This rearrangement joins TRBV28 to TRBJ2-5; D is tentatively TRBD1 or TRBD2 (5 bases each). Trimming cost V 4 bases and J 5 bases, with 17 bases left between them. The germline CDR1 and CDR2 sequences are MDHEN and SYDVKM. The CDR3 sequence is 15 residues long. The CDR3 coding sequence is TGTGCCAGCAGTTCCCCCGGGGCCCTTCGGGAGACCCAGTACTTC. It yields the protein CASSSPGALRETQYF.

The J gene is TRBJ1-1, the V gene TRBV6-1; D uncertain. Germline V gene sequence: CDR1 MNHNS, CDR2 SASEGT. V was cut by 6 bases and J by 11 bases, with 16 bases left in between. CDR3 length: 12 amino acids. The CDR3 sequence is CASSPTAGVAFF. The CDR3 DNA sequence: TGTGCCAGCAGCCCCACGGCTGGGGTGGCTTTCTTT.

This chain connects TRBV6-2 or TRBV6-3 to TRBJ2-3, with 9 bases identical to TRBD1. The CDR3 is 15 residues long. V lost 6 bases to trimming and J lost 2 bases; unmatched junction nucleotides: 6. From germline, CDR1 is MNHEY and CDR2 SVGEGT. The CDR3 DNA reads TGTGCCAGCAGCCCCGGGACAGGGCACACAGATACGCAGTATTTT. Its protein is CASSPGTGHTDTQYF.

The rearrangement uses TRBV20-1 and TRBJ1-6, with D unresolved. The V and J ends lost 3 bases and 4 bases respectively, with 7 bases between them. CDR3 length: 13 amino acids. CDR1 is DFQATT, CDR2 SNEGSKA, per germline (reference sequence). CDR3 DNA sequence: TGCAGTGCTAGTCCAGCATATAATTCACCCCTCCACTTT. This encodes CSASPAYNSPLHF.

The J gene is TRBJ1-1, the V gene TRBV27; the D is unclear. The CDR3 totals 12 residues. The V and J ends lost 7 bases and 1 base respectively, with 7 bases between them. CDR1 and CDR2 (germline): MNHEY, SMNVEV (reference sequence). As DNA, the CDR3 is TGTGCCAGCACAACCACGAACACTGAAGCTTTCTTT. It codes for CASTTTNTEAFF.

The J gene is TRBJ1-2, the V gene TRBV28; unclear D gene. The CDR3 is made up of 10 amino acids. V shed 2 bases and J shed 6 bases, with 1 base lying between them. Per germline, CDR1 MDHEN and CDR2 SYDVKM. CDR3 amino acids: CASSLHGYTF. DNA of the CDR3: TGTGCCAGCAGTTTACATGGCTACACCTTC.

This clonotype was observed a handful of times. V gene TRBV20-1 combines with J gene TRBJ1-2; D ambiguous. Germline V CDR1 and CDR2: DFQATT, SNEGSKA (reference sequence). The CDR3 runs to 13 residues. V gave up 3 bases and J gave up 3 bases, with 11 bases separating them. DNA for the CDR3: TGCAGTGCTAGGGTGTACAGAGACTATGGCTACACCTTC. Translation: CSARVYRDYGYTF.

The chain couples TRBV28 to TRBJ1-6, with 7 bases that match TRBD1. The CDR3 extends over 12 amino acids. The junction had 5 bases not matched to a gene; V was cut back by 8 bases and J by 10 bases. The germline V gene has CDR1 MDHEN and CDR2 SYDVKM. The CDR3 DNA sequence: TGTGCCAGCGAAACAGGGGTATCACCCCTCCACTTT. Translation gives CASETGVSPLHF.

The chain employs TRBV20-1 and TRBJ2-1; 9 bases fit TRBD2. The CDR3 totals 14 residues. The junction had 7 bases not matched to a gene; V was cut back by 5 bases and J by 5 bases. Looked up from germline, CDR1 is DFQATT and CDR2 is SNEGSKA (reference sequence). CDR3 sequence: CSAGRGGRDNEQFF. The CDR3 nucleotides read TGCAGTGCTGGACGAGGCGGGAGGGACAATGAGCAGTTCTTC.

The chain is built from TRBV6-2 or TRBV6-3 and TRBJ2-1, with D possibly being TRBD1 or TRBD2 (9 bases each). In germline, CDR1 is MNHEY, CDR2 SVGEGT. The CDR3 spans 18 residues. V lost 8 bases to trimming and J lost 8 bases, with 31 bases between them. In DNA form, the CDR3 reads TGTGCCAGCCACAGGGGGCGAGTTAGCGGGAGCTTTGGGCATGAGCAGTTCTTC. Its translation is CASHRGRVSGSFGHEQFF.

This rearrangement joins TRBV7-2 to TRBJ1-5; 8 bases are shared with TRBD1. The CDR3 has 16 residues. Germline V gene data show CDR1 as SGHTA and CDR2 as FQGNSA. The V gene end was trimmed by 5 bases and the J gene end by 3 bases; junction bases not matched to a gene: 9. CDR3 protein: CASSDRDRGLNQPQHF. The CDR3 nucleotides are TGTGCCAGCAGCGATAGAGACAGGGGTCTCAATCAGCCCCAGCATTTT.

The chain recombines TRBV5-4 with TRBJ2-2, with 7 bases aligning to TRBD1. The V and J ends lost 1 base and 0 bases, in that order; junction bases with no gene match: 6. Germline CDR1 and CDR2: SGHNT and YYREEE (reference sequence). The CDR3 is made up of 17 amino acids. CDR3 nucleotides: TGTGCCAGCAGCTTGCCCCGACAGGGTACGAACACCGGGGAGCTGTTTTTT. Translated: CASSLPRQGTNTGELFF.